This T cell receptor beta chain stems from a study of T cells in Graves' hyperthyroidism and ophthalmopathy. Uncontrolled infection, other autoimmune disease, pregnancy and lactation each barred patients from inclusion. Trimming stripped 5 bases from V and 3 bases from J, with 14 bases between. CDR1 is SQVTM and CDR2 is ANQGSEA in the germline V gene. This CDR3 is built from 13 residues. Amplification of TCR beta CDR3 regions was performed using RNA transcripts as template. The HTBI set primed first-round TCR CDR3 RT-PCR. From the multiplex PCR reads, TCRdb called clonotypes with MiXCR, one entry per CDR3 protein. This table holds more than 550,000 distinct CDR3 sequences, around a sixth found once. This clonotype was seen ten or more times.

The origin of this receptor is a man aged 45-60 years with Graves' hyperthyroidism. The sequencing sample was made of blood. V is TRBV29-1 and J is TRBJ2-7; the D gene could be TRBD1 or TRBD2 (5 bases each). The CDR3 spells CSVLGPSFYEQYF. CDR3 bases: TGCAGCGTTTTGGGACCCTCATTCTACGAGCAGTACTTC.